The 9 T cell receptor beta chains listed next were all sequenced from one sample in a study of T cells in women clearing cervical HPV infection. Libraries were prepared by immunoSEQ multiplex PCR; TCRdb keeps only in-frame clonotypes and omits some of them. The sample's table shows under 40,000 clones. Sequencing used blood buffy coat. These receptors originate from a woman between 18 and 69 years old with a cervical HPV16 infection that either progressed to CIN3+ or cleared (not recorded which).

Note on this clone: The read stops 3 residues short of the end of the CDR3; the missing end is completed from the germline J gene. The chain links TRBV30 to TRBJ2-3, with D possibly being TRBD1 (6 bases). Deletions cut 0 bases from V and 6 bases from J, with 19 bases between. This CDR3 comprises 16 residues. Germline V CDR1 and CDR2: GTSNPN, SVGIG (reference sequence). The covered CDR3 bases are TGTGCCTGGAGTGTACATGTGGACAGCCCGGGGGATACG. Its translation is CAWSVHVDSPGDT. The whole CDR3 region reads CAWSVHVDSPGDTQYF.

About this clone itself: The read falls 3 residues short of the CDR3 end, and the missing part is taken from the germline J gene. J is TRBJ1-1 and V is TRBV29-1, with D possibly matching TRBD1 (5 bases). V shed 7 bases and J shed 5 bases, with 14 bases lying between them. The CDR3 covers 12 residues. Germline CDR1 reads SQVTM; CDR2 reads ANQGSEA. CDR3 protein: CSGGEGRTEAFF. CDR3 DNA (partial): TGCAGCGGGGGGGAGGGGCGAACTGAA.

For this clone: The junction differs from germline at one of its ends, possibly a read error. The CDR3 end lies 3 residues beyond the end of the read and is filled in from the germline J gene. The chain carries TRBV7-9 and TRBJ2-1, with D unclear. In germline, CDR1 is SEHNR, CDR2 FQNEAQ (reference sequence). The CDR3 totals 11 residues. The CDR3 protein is CASSSNNEQFF. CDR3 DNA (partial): TGTGCCAGCAGCTCCAACAATGAG.

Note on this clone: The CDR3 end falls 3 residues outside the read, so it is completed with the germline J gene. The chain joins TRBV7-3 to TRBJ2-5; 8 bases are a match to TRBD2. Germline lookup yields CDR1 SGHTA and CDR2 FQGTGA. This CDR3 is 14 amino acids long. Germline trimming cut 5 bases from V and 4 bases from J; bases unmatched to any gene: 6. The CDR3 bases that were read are TGTGCCAGCAGCCCTGGGACTAGTAGAGAGACC. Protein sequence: CASSPGTSRET. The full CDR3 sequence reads CASSPGTSRETQYF.

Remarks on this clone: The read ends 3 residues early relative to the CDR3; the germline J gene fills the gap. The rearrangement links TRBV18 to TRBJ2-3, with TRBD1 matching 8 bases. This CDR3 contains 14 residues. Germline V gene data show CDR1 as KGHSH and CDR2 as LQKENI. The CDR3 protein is CASSPPRGRETQYF. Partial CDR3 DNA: TGTGCCAGCTCACCACCCAGGGGGCGAGAGACG. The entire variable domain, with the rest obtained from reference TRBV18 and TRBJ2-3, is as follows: NAGVMQNPRHLVRRRGQEARLRCSPMKGHSHVYWYRQLPEEGLKFMVYLQKENIIDESGMPKERFSAEFPKEGPSILRIQQVVRGDSAAYFCASSPPRGRETQYFGPGTRLTVL.

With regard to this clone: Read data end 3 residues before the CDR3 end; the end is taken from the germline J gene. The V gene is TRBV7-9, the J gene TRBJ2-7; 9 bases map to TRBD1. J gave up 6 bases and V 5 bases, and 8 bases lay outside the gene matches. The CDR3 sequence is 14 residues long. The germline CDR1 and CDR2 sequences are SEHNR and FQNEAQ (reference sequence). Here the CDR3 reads CASSARGQGPEQYF. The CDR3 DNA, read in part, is TGTGCCAGCAGCGCCCGTGGACAGGGGCCCGAG.

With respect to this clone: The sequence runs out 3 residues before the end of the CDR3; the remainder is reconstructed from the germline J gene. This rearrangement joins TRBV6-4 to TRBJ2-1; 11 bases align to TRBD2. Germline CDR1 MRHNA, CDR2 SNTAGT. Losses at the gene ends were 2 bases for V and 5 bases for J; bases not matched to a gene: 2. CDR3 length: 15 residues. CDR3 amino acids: CASSDLAGGNNEQFF. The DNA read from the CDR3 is TGTGCCAGCAGTGACCTAGCGGGAGGCAACAATGAG.

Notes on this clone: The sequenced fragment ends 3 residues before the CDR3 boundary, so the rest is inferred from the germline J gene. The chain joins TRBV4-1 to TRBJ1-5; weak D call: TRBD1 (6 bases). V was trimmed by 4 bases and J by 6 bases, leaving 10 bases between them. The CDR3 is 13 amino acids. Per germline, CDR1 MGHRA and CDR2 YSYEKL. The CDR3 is CASSLVQGQPQHF. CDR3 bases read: TGCGCCAGCAGCCTCGTACAGGGTCAGCCC.

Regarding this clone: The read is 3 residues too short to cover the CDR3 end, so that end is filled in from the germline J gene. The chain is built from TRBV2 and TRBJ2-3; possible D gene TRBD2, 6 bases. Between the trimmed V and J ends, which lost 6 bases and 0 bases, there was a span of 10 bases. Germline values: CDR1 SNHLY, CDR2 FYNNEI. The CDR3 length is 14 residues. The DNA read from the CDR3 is TGTGCCAGCAGGACCGGGACTAGCACAGATACG. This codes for CASRTGTSTDT. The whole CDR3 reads CASRTGTSTDTQYF.